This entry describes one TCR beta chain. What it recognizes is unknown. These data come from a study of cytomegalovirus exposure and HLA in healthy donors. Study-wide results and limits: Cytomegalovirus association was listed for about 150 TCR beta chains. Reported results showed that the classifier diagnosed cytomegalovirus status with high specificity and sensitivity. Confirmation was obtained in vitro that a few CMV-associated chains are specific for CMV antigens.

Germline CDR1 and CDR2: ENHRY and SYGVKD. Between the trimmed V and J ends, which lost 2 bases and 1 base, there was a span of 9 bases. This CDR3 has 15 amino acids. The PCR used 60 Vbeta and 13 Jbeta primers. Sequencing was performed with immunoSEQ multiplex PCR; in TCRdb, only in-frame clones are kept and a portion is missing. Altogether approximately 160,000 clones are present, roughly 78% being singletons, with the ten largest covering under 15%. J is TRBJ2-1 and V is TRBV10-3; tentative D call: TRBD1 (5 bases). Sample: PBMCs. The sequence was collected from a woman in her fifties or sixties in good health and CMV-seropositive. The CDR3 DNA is TGTGCCATCAGTGAGCAGGGTCGGTCCTACAATGAGCAGTTCTTC. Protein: CAISEQGRSYNEQFF.